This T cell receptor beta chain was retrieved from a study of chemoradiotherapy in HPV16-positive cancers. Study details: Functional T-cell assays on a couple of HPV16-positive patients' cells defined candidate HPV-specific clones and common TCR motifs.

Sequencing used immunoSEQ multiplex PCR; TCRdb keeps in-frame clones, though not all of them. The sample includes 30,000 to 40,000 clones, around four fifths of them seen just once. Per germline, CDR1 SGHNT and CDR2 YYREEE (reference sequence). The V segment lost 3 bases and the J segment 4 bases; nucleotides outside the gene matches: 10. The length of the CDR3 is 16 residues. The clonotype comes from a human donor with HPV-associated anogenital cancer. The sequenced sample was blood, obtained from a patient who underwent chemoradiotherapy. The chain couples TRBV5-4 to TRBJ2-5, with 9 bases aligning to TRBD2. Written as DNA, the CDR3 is TGTGCCAGCAGCTCGGCCGGGCGGGGGGGCGGAGAGACCCAGTACTTC. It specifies CASSSAGRGGGETQYF.